Presented here are 31 T cell receptor beta chains from one specimen sequenced in a study of breast tumors, draining lymph nodes, adjacent tissues (dated by TCRdb to 2015 to 2016). Libraries were constructed by multiplex PCR. Instrument on record: Illumina HiSeq 2000. Using fastp at Q25 and MiXCR, TCRdb reprocessed the public reads and kept productive beta chains. One record per CDR3 amino acid sequence lists the most common genes and DNA. This sample is represented by 200,000 to 250,000 distinct CDR3 sequences; 30% to 35% of them were singletons. The ten largest clones represent about 3.3% of the sample. Lymph node samples came from the axillary draining lymph nodes of breast cancer patients. The sequenced material came from axillary lymph node tissue. These receptor sequences come from a female donor with breast cancer. Some clones in this sample may be carry-over from other donors' samples.

This clonotype was detected ten times or more. This chain uses TRBV7-3 with TRBJ2-1; D possibly corresponds to TRBD2 (7 bases). CDR1 SGHTA and CDR2 FQGTGA come from the germline V gene. The length of the CDR3 is 15 residues. The V end lost 5 bases, the J end lost 9 bases, and 20 bases lay between the germline ends. The CDR3 here is CASSLIERGGGEQFF. Written as DNA, the CDR3 is TGTGCCAGCAGCCTCATAGAGAGGGGGGGCGGTGAGCAGTTCTTC. The variable domain in full, completed from reference TRBV7-3 and TRBJ2-1, reads GAGVSQTPSNKVTEKGKYVELRCDPISGHTALYWYRQSLGQGPEFLIYFQGTGAADDSGLPNDRFFAVRPEGSVSTLKIQRTERGDSAVYLCASSLIERGGGEQFFGPGTRLTVL.

The rearrangement uses TRBV5-5 and TRBJ2-7, with D perhaps matching TRBD1 (6 bases). Germline CDR1 is SGHKS and CDR2 is YYEKEE (reference sequence). V dropped 4 bases and J dropped 4 bases, with 9 bases sitting between them. The CDR3 runs 12 residues. CDR3 sequence (DNA): TGTGCCAGCAGCCGAGGGGGTTACGAGCAGTACTTC. It translates to CASSRGGYEQYF.

The sample holds many counts of this clonotype. The genes are TRBV6-5 and TRBJ2-7; D possibly corresponds to TRBD1 (6 bases). Per the germline V gene, CDR1 is MNHEY and CDR2 is SVGAGI. The CDR3 is made up of 14 amino acids. Trimming took off 10 bases at V and 2 bases at J, with 18 bases between the two ends. The chain's CDR3 is CATSTGTPTYEQYF. In DNA, the CDR3 is TGTGCCACCTCAACCGGGACACCCACCTACGAGCAGTACTTC.

As to this clonotype: Possible read error: a much larger clone is one base away. This CDR3 fails to terminate in the conserved phenylalanine or tryptophan, so it likely reflects a read error. The V and J genes are TRBV6-5 and TRBJ1-3; 9 bases agree with TRBD1. V lost 6 bases and J lost 5; bases outside the gene matches: 5. Germline CDR1 MNHEY, CDR2 SVGAGI. The CDR3 runs to 14 residues. The CDR3 spells CASRPGTGRNTIYS. In DNA, the CDR3 is TGTGCCAGCAGACCCGGGACAGGGAGAAACACCATATATTCT.

Turning to this clonotype: Since a much larger clone is just one base distant, this may be a read error. V and J are TRBV4-1 and TRBJ2-3, with unresolved D. The germline gives CDR1 MGHRA, CDR2 YSYEKL. CDR3 length equals 13 residues. CDR3 loop: CASSRKIEDTRYF. In DNA form, the CDR3 reads TGCGCCAGCAGCCGAAAGATCGAAGATACGCGGTATTTT.

Concerning this clonotype itself: A much larger clone sits a single nucleotide away, making a read error possible. CDR3: CASQGGGTGTQYF. The CDR3 bases are TGTGCCAGCCAGGGGGGGGGAACTGGTACGCAGTATTTT. The chain employs TRBV2 and TRBJ2-3, with D perhaps given as TRBD1 or TRBD2 (7 bases each). Trimming removed 8 bases from V and 8 bases from J, with 17 bases in between. The CDR3 is 13 residues long. The V gene's germline CDR1 is SNHLY and CDR2 FYNNEI.

This chain connects TRBV29-1 to TRBJ2-7; tentatively, D is TRBD1 (5 bases). Germline V gives CDR1 SQVTM, CDR2 ANQGSEA. Between the trimmed V and J ends, which lost 3 bases and 5 bases, there was a span of 17 bases. This CDR3 contains 14 residues. The CDR3, as DNA: TGCAGCGTTGACGGCGCAGGGTGGACCAACGAGCAGTACTTC. This gives the protein CSVDGAGWTNEQYF.

This clonotype was counted between two and nine times. Being one base from a much bigger clone, this may be a read error. The limits of the CDR3 on the DNA are not certain, so only TCRdb's listed CDR3 is given. The chain joins TRBV14 to TRBJ1-6; the table's D call, TRBD1, has no DNA check behind it. Including both end residues, the CDR3 is 15 amino acids long. CDR1 is SGHDN, CDR2 FVKESK, per germline. This CDR3 is CASSQVGTGASPPHF.

This clonotype has a count of ten or more. This chain links TRBV19 with TRBJ1-5, with 9 bases identical to TRBD1. Trimming took 8 bases from V and 6 from J; bases not matched to a gene: 8. The CDR3 extends over 14 amino acids. In germline, CDR1 is LNHDA, CDR2 SQIVND (reference sequence). The CDR3 spells CASQITGGSQPQHF. Written as DNA, the CDR3 is TGTGCCAGTCAGATTACAGGGGGCAGTCAGCCCCAGCATTTT.

The chain couples TRBV5-1 to TRBJ2-5; D possibly corresponds to TRBD2 (6 bases). The germline CDR1 and CDR2 sequences are SGHRS and YFSETQ. The V and J ends lost 6 bases and 3 bases respectively, with 12 bases between them. The CDR3 has 13 residues. CDR3 DNA: TGCGCCAGCAACTCTGCGGGGAAAGAGACCCAGTACTTC. It translates to CASNSAGKETQYF. The whole variable domain, filled in from reference TRBV5-1 and TRBJ2-5, reads KAGVTQTPRYLIKTRGQQVTLSCSPISGHRSVSWYQQTPGQGLQFLFEYFSETQRNKGNFPGRFSGRQFSNSRSEMNVSTLELGDSALYLCASNSAGKETQYFGPGTRLLVL.

The V call is TRBV30, the J call TRBJ1-6, with D unresolved. Germline V gene sequence: CDR1 GTSNPN, CDR2 SVGIG (reference sequence). Trimming pared 0 bases from V and 10 bases from J, leaving 16 bases between. This CDR3 has 15 residues. CDR3 bases: TGTGCCTGGAGTGTATGGCGGGATATCGGCTCACCCCTCCACTTT. Its protein is CAWSVWRDIGSPLHF.

This clonotype appeared many times. The rearrangement joins TRBV7-3 to TRBJ2-2; D possibly corresponds to TRBD2 (5 bases). Trimming shortened V by 4 bases and J by 1 base, and 10 bases separated the two germline ends. Germline-derived CDR1 and CDR2 are SGHTA and FQGTGA. CDR3 length equals 15 residues. The CDR3 reads CASSSGMGNTGELFF. In nucleotides, the CDR3 is TGTGCCAGCAGCTCCGGGATGGGGAACACCGGGGAGCTGTTTTTT.

V gene TRBV20-1 combines with J gene TRBJ2-7; TRBD2 might be the D (6 bases). CDR3 length: 14 amino acids. The V gene's germline CDR1 is DFQATT and CDR2 SNEGSKA (reference sequence). V lost 1 base and J 6 bases, leaving 16 bases between the germline ends. The CDR3: CSARAGELLTEQYF. In DNA form, the CDR3 reads TGCAGTGCTAGAGCGGGAGAGCTTTTAACCGAGCAGTACTTC.

With regard to this clonotype: This may arise from a read error, as a much more abundant clone is one base away. This chain joins TRBV7-9 and TRBJ2-1, with D maybe TRBD1 (5 bases). V was cut by 9 bases and J by 2 bases, with 17 bases left in between. The CDR3 runs 15 residues. The V gene's germline CDR1 is SEHNR and CDR2 FQNEAQ (reference sequence). CDR3 nucleotide sequence: TGTGCCAGTAGGGAAAGACAGAGAACCTACAATGAGCAGTTCTTC. It encodes CASRERQRTYNEQFF.

This clonotype was counted many times. The genes are TRBV19 and TRBJ1-5, with D uncertain. Trimming left V 7 bases short and J 3 bases short, with 16 bases between. Germline CDR1 and CDR2: LNHDA and SQIVND (reference sequence). This CDR3 contains 15 residues. CDR3 amino acids: CASNGVNLNNQPQHF. The CDR3, as DNA: TGTGCCAGTAACGGCGTTAACCTAAACAATCAGCCCCAGCATTTT. Supplemented by reference TRBV19 and TRBJ1-5, the full variable domain reads DGGITQSPKYLFRKEGQNVTLSCEQNLNHDAMYWYRQDPGQGLRLIYYSQIVNDFQKGDIAEGYSVSREKKESFPLTVTSAQKNPTAFYLCASNGVNLNNQPQHFGDGTRLSIL.

In its sample, this clonotype was seen many times. The chain couples TRBV2 to TRBJ2-1; 8 bases fit TRBD2. With V trimmed by 7 bases and J by 0 bases, 8 bases remained unmatched. The germline V gene has CDR1 SNHLY and CDR2 FYNNEI. This CDR3 contains 16 residues. CDR3 loop: CASIRRTSPSYNEQFF. The CDR3 DNA reads TGTGCCAGCATTCGACGGACTAGCCCCTCCTACAATGAGCAGTTCTTC.

In DNA form, the CDR3 reads TGTGCCATCCGGCCAGAGGAGGGCTATGGCTACACCTTC. Protein: CAIRPEEGYGYTF. The chain employs TRBV10-3 and TRBJ1-2; D is unclear. Germline V gives CDR1 ENHRY, CDR2 SYGVKD. Trimming removed 8 bases from V and 4 bases from J, with 14 bases in between. CDR3 size: 13 residues.

Details on this clonotype: One end of the junction fails to match germline, which may point to a read error. The chain couples TRBV20-1 to TRBJ2-1; TRBD2 agrees at 11 bases. The germline gives CDR1 DFQATT, CDR2 SNEGSKA (reference sequence). The CDR3 loop spans 16 amino acids. CDR3 in DNA: TGCAGTGCTAGAGCAGGGCTAGCGGGGGGAAGGAATGAGCGGTTCTTC. Translation: CSARAGLAGGRNERFF.

This clonotype was seen at least ten times. V usage is TRBV29-1 and J usage is TRBJ1-1; no firm D call. V was pared by 5 bases and J by 9 bases, with 13 bases between. In germline, CDR1 is SQVTM, CDR2 ANQGSEA. The CDR3 loop spans 11 amino acids. The CDR3 spells CSVQNGGQAFF. CDR3 coding DNA: TGCAGCGTTCAGAATGGAGGGCAAGCTTTCTTT.

This clonotype has ten or more counts. V and J are TRBV2 and TRBJ1-2; D remains ambiguous. There are 14 residues in the CDR3. Trimming shortened V by 5 bases and J by 8 bases, and 18 bases separated the two germline ends. From germline, CDR1 is SNHLY and CDR2 FYNNEI. CDR3 sequence reads: CASSLRPRAWGYTF. The DNA of the CDR3 is TGTGCCAGCAGTCTACGGCCGAGGGCGTGGGGCTACACCTTC.

This clonotype was found many times. The J gene is TRBJ2-5, the V gene TRBV10-3; D possibly corresponds to TRBD2 (6 bases). The CDR3 spans 14 residues. Germline values: CDR1 ENHRY, CDR2 SYGVKD. V was clipped by 3 bases and J by 7 bases, with 15 bases between them. Here the CDR3 reads CAISDSGEEGTQYF. The CDR3 nucleotides read TGTGCCATCAGTGACTCCGGGGAGGAGGGGACCCAGTACTTC.

Details on this clonotype: This sequence may be a read error, since a much larger clone differs from it by one base. The genes are TRBV5-6 and TRBJ1-2, with D hard to call. CDR3 length equals 15 residues. Germline values: CDR1 SGHDT, CDR2 YYEEEE. Trimming removed 0 bases at V and 4 bases at J, with 13 bases between. CDR3 DNA: TGTGCCAGCAGCTTGGGCGACACAACCTTCTATGGCTACACCTTC. It encodes CASSLGDTTFYGYTF.

This clonotype was seen at least ten times. This chain links TRBV20-1 with TRBJ1-6; D unresolved. The CDR3 has 13 amino acids. Per the germline V gene, CDR1 is DFQATT and CDR2 is SNEGSKA (reference sequence). Trimming took 6 bases from V and 2 from J, leaving 8 bases between them. Here the CDR3 reads CSAIETYNSPLHF. As DNA, the CDR3 is TGCAGTGCGATTGAAACCTATAATTCACCCCTCCACTTT.

This clonotype has at least ten counts. For the CDR3, the DNA is TGTGCCAGCAGTGGCCGATGGTCCAGTTCTCGGGACAATGAGCAGTTCTTC. Residues: CASSGRWSSSRDNEQFF. J is TRBJ2-1 and V is TRBV2; D is unresolved. Trimming took off 4 bases at V and 5 bases at J, with 21 bases between the two ends. The CDR3 is made up of 17 amino acids. Germline CDR1 reads SNHLY; CDR2 reads FYNNEI. The complete variable domain, with remaining parts taken from reference TRBV2 and TRBJ2-1, reads EPEVTQTPSHQVTQMGQEVILRCVPISNHLYFYWYRQILGQKVEFLVSFYNNEISEKSEIFDDQFSVERPDGSNFTLKIRSTKLEDSAMYFCASSGRWSSSRDNEQFFGPGTRLTVL.

CDR3 loop: CASSPGTGDPYEQYF. In DNA, the CDR3 is TGTGCCAGCAGCCCGGGGACAGGGGATCCGTACGAGCAGTACTTC. This chain joins TRBV5-4 and TRBJ2-7; TRBD1 matches at 10 bases. V was pared by 4 bases and J by 4 bases, with 8 bases of the junction left unmatched. The CDR3 length is 15 residues. Looked up from germline, CDR1 is SGHNT and CDR2 is YYREEE (reference sequence). Full variable domain (rest looked up from reference TRBV5-4 and TRBJ2-7): ETGVTQSPTHLIKTRGQQVTLRCSSQSGHNTVSWYQQALGQGPQFIFQYYREEENGRGNFPPRFSGLQFPNYSSELNVNALELDDSALYLCASSPGTGDPYEQYFGPGTRLTVT.

This clonotype has at least ten counts. The V gene is TRBV20-1, the J gene TRBJ2-5, with D uncertain. Germline V CDR1 and CDR2: DFQATT, SNEGSKA (reference sequence). This CDR3 has 10 residues. The V gene lost 3 bases and the J gene lost 1 base, with 0 bases spanning the gap. The CDR3 nucleotides read TGCAGTGCTAGCCAAGAGACCCAGTACTTC. Its translation: CSASQETQYF.

The V call is TRBV19, the J call TRBJ1-6; D remains ambiguous. The CDR3 loop spans 13 amino acids. The germline CDR1 and CDR2 sequences are LNHDA and SQIVND (reference sequence). V dropped 4 bases and J dropped 13 bases, with 14 bases sitting between them. The CDR3 region has the DNA TGTGCCAGTAGTACTCCAACCGACGGTCCCCTCCACTTT. Translated, it gives CASSTPTDGPLHF.

The V call is TRBV10-3, the J call TRBJ1-2, with TRBD1 identical over 10 bases. The CDR3 contains 13 residues. With V trimmed by 6 bases and J by 8 bases, 6 bases remained unmatched. Germline CDR1 reads ENHRY; CDR2 reads SYGVKD. CDR3 sequence: CAIRSTTGGGYTF. The DNA for the CDR3 is TGTGCCATCAGAAGCACGACAGGGGGCGGCTACACCTTC.

This clonotype has at least ten counts. This rearrangement joins TRBV2 to TRBJ2-1, with TRBD2 matching over 7 bases. The CDR3 is 13 residues long. V lost 8 bases, J lost 3 bases, and 4 bases stayed unmatched. Germline CDR1 SNHLY, CDR2 FYNNEI. CDR3 region: CASESGVYNEQFF. CDR3 DNA: TGTGCCAGCGAAAGCGGGGTCTACAATGAGCAGTTCTTC.

The chain couples TRBV5-6 to TRBJ2-1; D is unclear. The V end was cut by 4 bases, the J end by 10 bases, with 15 bases between. From germline, CDR1 is SGHDT and CDR2 YYEEEE. This CDR3 region has 13 residues. In DNA, the CDR3 is TGTGCCAGCAGCCGACCTCACAGTGACGAGCAGTTCTTC. It codes for CASSRPHSDEQFF.

This clonotype was recorded many times. This chain connects TRBV7-2 to TRBJ2-1; TRBD1 aligns across 7 bases. With 5 bases clipped from V and 8 bases from J, the junction kept 6 bases outside the gene matches. Germline CDR1 reads SGHTA; CDR2 reads FQGNSA. The CDR3 is 13 amino acids. This CDR3 reads CASSTQGVDEQFF. In DNA, the CDR3 is TGTGCCAGCAGCACGCAGGGGGTTGATGAGCAGTTCTTC.